Shown below are 7 T cell receptor beta chains from a single sample sequenced in a study of CD8 T cells in ankylosing spondylitis. TCRdb re-called the 5' RACE reads through MiXCR, storing one row per CDR3 protein. The sample lists around 320,000 distinct CDR3 sequences; more than 20% were seen once. Sequenced sample: blood, either unsorted or a sorted T cell fraction (not recorded which). These receptors were taken from a female donor with ankylosing spondylitis or in good health (not recorded which).

The chain employs TRBV29-1 and TRBJ2-5; TRBD2 matches at 9 bases. Germline loops: CDR1 SQVTM, CDR2 ANQGSEA. With V trimmed by 3 bases and J by 1 base, 0 bases remained unmatched. This CDR3 has 13 residues. The CDR3 sequence is CSVETSGQETQYF. The DNA for the CDR3 is TGCAGCGTTGAGACTAGCGGCCAAGAGACCCAGTACTTC. The variable domain in full, completed from reference TRBV29-1 and TRBJ2-5, reads SAVISQKPSRDICQRGTSLTIQCQVDSQVTMMFWYRQQPGQSLTLIATANQGSEATYESGFVIDKFPISRPNLTFSTLTVSNMSPEDSSIYLCSVETSGQETQYFGPGTRLLVL.

V is TRBV4-1 and J is TRBJ2-3; D may be TRBD2 (6 bases). This CDR3 is built from 17 residues. Germline assignment: CDR1 MGHRA and CDR2 YSYEKL. V lost 1 base and J 1 base, leaving 15 bases between the germline ends. The chain's CDR3 is CASSQGGILARTDTQYF. The CDR3 DNA reads TGCGCCAGCAGCCAAGGCGGTATCCTAGCGCGCACAGATACGCAGTATTTT.

The CDR3 nucleotides are TGTGCCAGCAGCTTAGATCCGAACACTGAAGCTTTCTTT. As protein: CASSLDPNTEAFF. The V call is TRBV5-4, the J call TRBJ1-1, with D unresolved. CDR1 is SGHNT and CDR2 is YYREEE in the germline V gene (reference sequence). The V end lost 2 bases, the J end lost 1 base, and 6 bases lay between the germline ends. The CDR3 totals 13 residues.

V gene TRBV20-1 combines with J gene TRBJ1-2, with TRBD1 matching 7 bases. V shed 0 bases, J shed 10 bases, and the junction held 11 bases outside the gene matches. Germline CDR1 is DFQATT and CDR2 is SNEGSKA (reference sequence). The CDR3 runs to 14 residues. DNA of the CDR3: TGCAGTGCTAGAGACCCGACAGGGAGTCGTATCTACACCTTC. It specifies CSARDPTGSRIYTF.

The chain uses TRBV20-1 and TRBJ2-7; TRBD2 is a possible D gene (6 bases). The CDR3 is 16 amino acids. CDR1 is DFQATT and CDR2 is SNEGSKA in the germline V gene (reference sequence). V was cut by 6 bases and J by 7 bases, with 28 bases left in between. The DNA for the CDR3 is TGCAGTGCCCCGGCACCTATAGCGGTCCCCGGCGGTGAGCAGTACTTC. Translated: CSAPAPIAVPGGEQYF.

V is TRBV28 and J is TRBJ2-5; D ambiguous. The germline V gene encodes CDR1 MDHEN and CDR2 SYDVKM. Trimming took 5 bases from V and 5 from J, leaving 9 bases between them. The CDR3 spans 12 residues. The DNA of the CDR3 is TGTGCCAGCAGTGTACCCCGGGAGACCCAGTACTTC. Translation gives CASSVPRETQYF.

This clonotype was seen only a few times. The V gene is TRBV7-9, the J gene TRBJ2-3; tentative D call: TRBD2 (6 bases). In germline, CDR1 is SEHNR, CDR2 FQNEAQ (reference sequence). V lost 0 bases and J lost 2, with 15 bases in between. The CDR3 has 17 residues. The CDR3 protein is CASSLAWDSGDTDTQYF. DNA of the CDR3: TGTGCCAGCAGCTTAGCCTGGGATAGCGGAGACACAGATACGCAGTATTTT.